Here is one T cell receptor (beta chain) with its context. Its antigen is not yet known. No base quality information exists; no much larger clone differs at one position. Cut back by 5 bases and 2 bases, the V and J ends lie 19 bases apart. The germline V gene sets CDR1 to SGHTA and CDR2 to FQGNSA. The cysteine opens and the phenylalanine closes a CDR3 of 17 amino acids. Left in the record is the CDR3 DNA by itself, 51 bases read in frame from the first base. Libraries were built with the immunoSEQ multiplex PCR assay. TCRdb stores this immuneACCESS table with in-frame sequences only. Part of the clones is absent; in the studies checked, under half of the shortfall reflects unresolved V genes, and no reason is known for the rest. The sample table shows tens of thousands of clones, and 75% to 95% are seen once. The top ten clones comprise 6% to 7.5% of the sample. The data were obtained in a study of T cell changes during pregnancy in multiple sclerosis (dated by TCRdb to about 2019). In the study overall: The study looked at changes in the T cell repertoire across pregnancy in women with multiple sclerosis.

The sequence was collected from a female donor with multiple sclerosis, enrolled in a pregnancy study. The V gene is TRBV7-2 and the J gene is TRBJ2-1; the D region possibly corresponds to TRBD2 (6 bases align). This material consisted of CD8+ T cells from peripheral blood mononuclear cells, taken in the second trimester of pregnancy. The DNA is as follows: TGTGCCAGCAGCCCTCCGCCAGGGACTTCGACCTACAATGAGCAGTTCTTC. Protein translation: CASSPPPGTSTYNEQFF.